The TCR beta chain under discussion was sequenced for a study of blood T cell repertoires in COVID-19. Repertoires were generated with immunoSEQ multiplex PCR, while TCRdb's copy carries only in-frame clones and drops some. The sample has 250,000 to 300,000 clones, 70% to 90% seen once; the top ten hold approximately 1.9%. This clone was detected only once. Across about two dozen US areas, participants ranged in age from about 18 to 100 years. The V and J ends lost 3 bases and 1 base respectively, with 9 bases between them. In germline, CDR1 is MDHEN, CDR2 SYDVKM. The CDR3 contains 14 residues. The chain is built from TRBV28 and TRBJ1-1; possibly TRBD1 for D (6 bases). The sample consisted of PBMCs or T cells enriched from blood (not recorded which). The TCR comes from a woman aged 45-65 years who had recovered from COVID-19. The CDR3, as DNA: TGTGCCAGCAGTTTCCCGGGACAGAACACTGAAGCTTTCTTT. Encoded protein: CASSFPGQNTEAFF.